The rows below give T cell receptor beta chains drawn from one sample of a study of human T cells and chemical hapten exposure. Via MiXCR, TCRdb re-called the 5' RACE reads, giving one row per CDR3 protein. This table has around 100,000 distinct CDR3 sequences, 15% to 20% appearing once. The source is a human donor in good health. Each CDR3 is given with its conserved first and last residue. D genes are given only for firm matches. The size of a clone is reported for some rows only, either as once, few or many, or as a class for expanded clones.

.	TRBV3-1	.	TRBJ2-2	TGTGCCAGCAGCCAAGATCAGGGACGAGCTGGGACCGGGGAGCTGTTTTTT	CASSQDQGRAGTGELFF
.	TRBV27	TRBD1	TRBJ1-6	TGTGCCAGCAGCTGGGACAGGTCGAAAGGACCCCTCCACTTT	CASSWDRSKGPLHF
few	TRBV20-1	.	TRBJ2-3	TGCAGTGCCCCGGGCAAGTTACGCACAGATACGCAGTATTTT	CSAPGKLRTDTQYF
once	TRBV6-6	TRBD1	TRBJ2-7	TGTGCCAGCAGTTACTCGGGGACAGGGGAAATCTACGAGCAGTACTTC	CASSYSGTGEIYEQYF
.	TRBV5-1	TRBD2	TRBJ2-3	TGCGCCAGCAGCGTGGCGGGAGGGGTTTCAGATACGCAGTATTTT	CASSVAGGVSDTQYF
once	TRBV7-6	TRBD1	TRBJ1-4	TGTGCCAGCAGCCAGACAGGGCCTAATGAAAAACTGTTTTTT	CASSQTGPNEKLFF
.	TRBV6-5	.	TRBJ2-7	TGTGCCAGCAGTTACTCAGGGGCGAAGTTCTACGAGCAGTACTTC	CASSYSGAKFYEQYF
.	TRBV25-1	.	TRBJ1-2	TGTGCCAGCAGTGGGGGAGATGGCTACACCTTC	CASSGGDGYTF
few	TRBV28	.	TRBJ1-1	TGTGCCAGCAGTCCGGGAAGGGGGGCCTGGAACACTGAAGCTTTCTTT	CASSPGRGAWNTEAFF
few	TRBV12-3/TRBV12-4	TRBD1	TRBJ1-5	TGTGCCAGCAGTTTGAGAGTGGGACAGGGGCATCAGCCCCAGCATTTT	CASSLRVGQGHQPQHF
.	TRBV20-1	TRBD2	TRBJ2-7	TGCAGTGCTAGAAGGGTACTAGCGGGAGACAAGCAGTACTTC	CSARRVLAGDKQYF
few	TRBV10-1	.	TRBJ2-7	TGCGCCAGCAGTGACGGACTCTTTTCTTCCTCCTACGAGCAGTACTTC	CASSDGLFSSSYEQYF
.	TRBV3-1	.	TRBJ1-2	TGTGCCAGCAGCCAAGAAGGACGGGAGGATGGCTACACCTTC	CASSQEGREDGYTF
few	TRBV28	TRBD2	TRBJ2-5	TGTGCCAGCAGTTTATCCAGGAGCTGGGGGACTAGCGGAGCCCTGGAGACCCAGTACTTC	CASSLSRSWGTSGALETQYF
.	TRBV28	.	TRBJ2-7	TGTGCCAGCAGTTTCCTAGGGTCGCGAGAGCAGTACTTC	CASSFLGSREQYF
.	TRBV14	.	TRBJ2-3	TGTGCCAGCAGCCAAGGGCTAGGTGGTGGCACAGATACGCAGTATTTT	CASSQGLGGGTDTQYF
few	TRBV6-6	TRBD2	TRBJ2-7	TGTGCCAGCAGTGCCGGGACTATTCCCTACGAGCAGTACTTC	CASSAGTIPYEQYF
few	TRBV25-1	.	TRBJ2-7	TGTGCCAGCAGTGAATCGGTTGGGCAGTACTTC	CASSESVGQYF
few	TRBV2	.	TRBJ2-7	TGTGCCAGCAGGGGCTACGAGCAGTACTTC	CASRGYEQYF
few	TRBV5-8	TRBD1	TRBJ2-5	TGTGCCAGAGGGGACAGGGGTATCCAAGAGACCCAGTACTTC	CARGDRGIQETQYF
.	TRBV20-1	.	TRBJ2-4	TGCAGTACTACCGGTGAGGGCCGGGTTGCCATTCAGTACTTC	CSTTGEGRVAIQYF
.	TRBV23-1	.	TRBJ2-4	TGCGCCAGCAGTCAAGGAAACATTCAGTACTTC	CASSQGNIQYF
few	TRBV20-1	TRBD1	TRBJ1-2	TGCAGTGCCTCCCGGGCCAGGGGGACCTATGGCTACACCTTC	CSASRARGTYGYTF
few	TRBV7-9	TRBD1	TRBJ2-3	TGTGCCAGCAGCCAAGGGACCGGGACAGGGGAAAAAGGCACAGATACGCAGTATTTT	CASSQGTGTGEKGTDTQYF
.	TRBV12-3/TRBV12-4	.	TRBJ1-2	TGTGCCAGCAGTTTAGACAGGGCCGTCTATGGCTACACCTTC	CASSLDRAVYGYTF
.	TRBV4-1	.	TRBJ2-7	TGCGCCAGCAGCCAAGTTCGGACTGGGTACGAGCAGTACTTC	CASSQVRTGYEQYF
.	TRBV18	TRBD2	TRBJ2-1	TGTGCCAGCTCATTGACTAGCGGAGCCCCCAATGAGCAGTTCTTC	CASSLTSGAPNEQFF
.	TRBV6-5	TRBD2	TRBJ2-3	TGTGCCAGCAGTTATCGGCGGGGGAGGGCAGATACGCAGTATTTT	CASSYRRGRADTQYF